The entry that follows covers one T cell receptor beta chain sequence. This clone has just a few counts. The specificity of this receptor is unknown. Per-base quality was not reported, and no clone a single base away is much larger than it. This sample is drawn from a study of cytomegalovirus exposure and HLA in healthy donors (TCRdb year 2017). General notes on the study: An earlier analysis of 587 of the donors reported roughly 300 Gb of sequence data and 95 million to 130 million unique TCR beta sequences obtained from 180 million or so T cells. Roughly 320 gigabases of sequencing data and around 80 million unique TCR sequences made up an early release that covered approximately 650 HLA-typed donors. The genetic ancestry cluster associated with self-reported Caucasian donors included approximately 85% of the roughly 410 genotyped donors. The study was designed to test whether signatures of past pathogen exposure could be identified by cataloging public T cell receptors. The study profiled the T cell repertoires of hundreds of subjects by immunosequencing and related them to cytomegalovirus serostatus. In addition to the first cohort of several hundred subjects, a separate validation cohort of 130 or so different subjects was used. To predict cytomegalovirus infection status, the study brought together high-throughput TCR immunosequencing, statistical association of individual TCRs with disease status, and machine learning. To study patterns of TCR occurrence, a later analysis re-analyzed previously published TCR beta repertoires from 500 to 850 donors and added high-resolution HLA genotyping. In the later analysis, no new phenotypic data were used to find candidate immune exposures; instead, reliance was placed on TCR beta sequences and their occurrence across donors. In an earlier analysis of 550 to 700 of the donors, high-throughput TCR beta sequencing was used to judge whether each TCR beta V gene segment behaved as functional or pseudogenic. Donor age, sex, ethnicity and CMV serostatus were collected together with the repertoire data. In a later genetic analysis, genome-wide SNP genotypes for 398 of the 666 donors were used, and that subset was treated as a discovery cohort. All discovery cohort repertoires had been generated on a single sequencing platform. Both class I and class II loci were covered by HLA typing, at four-digit resolution. Typing coverage differed by locus: A, B, C, DRB1 and DQB1 were typed in about 620-640 donors, DQA1 in 522, DPA1 in roughly 590, and DPB1 in roughly 450. Roughly 5 DR-DQ haplotypes were handled as single units for association and clustering because linkage in the cohort was strong. On average, 235,054 unique TCR beta nucleotide sequences were sequenced per donor among 398 genotyped donors of the cohort, with 15% to 20% of those sequences being non-productive.

The cohort comprised hundreds of healthy bone marrow donors. At the time of sampling, all cohort members were nominally healthy, though unrecorded immune exposures were likely present. The donor was CMV seronegative and was included in the group of 352 seronegative cohort members. A peripheral blood sample was collected from each donor, and TCR beta sequencing was performed on peripheral blood mononuclear cells. Genomic DNA extraction from the blood cell samples was performed with the Qiagen DNeasy Blood Extraction Kit. Looking up the germline V gene yields CDR1 SGHTA and CDR2 FQGTGA. The junction shows trimming of 1 base on V and 1 base on J, plus 10 bases between the germline ends. Its CDR3 holds 15 amino acids, cysteine through phenylalanine. Only CDR3 DNA is held: 45 bases, read in frame from base 1. Study-wide conclusions, independent of this receptor: The earlier analysis of approximately 560 of the donors excluded over 15 rarely observed V segments, including chromosome 9 orphons, because counts were too low. The classifier was reported to diagnose cytomegalovirus status with high specificity and sensitivity in both the original and validation cohorts. A later analysis found that TCR association rates varied across HLA loci, with DRB1 alleles showing the most associated TCRs and HLA-C alleles the fewest. The study gave a list of around 170 TCR beta chains associated with cytomegalovirus. This cohort had only TCR beta chains sequenced, and the lack of alpha or paired-chain data limited which features could be detected. In a later genetic analysis, fewer N-insertions in productive TCRs were reported among donors in an Asian-associated ancestry cluster than the roughly 640-donor mean. A later analysis found that HLA-associated TCR beta chains were more clonally expanded and had lower generation probabilities than equally common non-associated chains. Most TCR sequences were seen in very few donors, while some public TCRs were found in many individuals. A further reported finding was that TCR beta sequences accurately predicted the HLA-A and HLA-B alleles for most subjects in the first cohort. Immune exposure information for the cohort was limited to CMV serostatus. The authors suggested that the approach could potentially be extended to other disease states and immunological phenotypes. A few of the identified cytomegalovirus-associated TCR beta chains were confirmed in vitro to be specific for cytomegalovirus antigens. Because HLA typing was missing for some donors at each locus, association tests included only the typed subset. A cluster of highly shared sequence variants was judged likely to be a technical artifact of the sequencing pipeline. According to a later analysis, most CMV-associated TCR beta chains appeared to be HLA-restricted, and the HLA associations seemed to be driven largely by CMV exposure. Specific HLA alleles were associated with 15,000 to 20,000 TCR beta sequences at a false discovery rate of 0.05 in a later analysis. According to a later analysis, parvovirus B19, influenza, CMV and Epstein-Barr virus appeared linked to several top co-occurrence clusters. An association between a missense DCLRE1C variant and V-gene and J-gene trimming of TCR beta chains was found in a later genetic analysis and replicated in an independent cohort. Because the 87-base-pair reads could not distinguish some IMGT-functional V segments, including TRBV6-2 and TRBV6-3, those segments were excluded. Correlated functional status among segregating V segments might reflect linkage disequilibrium, but an unknown experimental factor could not be ruled out. Roughly uniform sequencing depth across donors was assumed in presence/absence analyses, although this assumption may not hold. Broadly in line with IMGT annotations, most TCR beta V segments showed up in productive rearrangements about 87% or about 30% of the time in an earlier analysis of 587 of the donors. Assigning TCR associations to individual alleles was difficult when HLA alleles, especially DR and DQ, strongly co-occurred.

Receptors were amplified or captured by the immunoSEQ multiplex PCR assay. The multiplex PCR relied on a mix of 60 forward primers for TCR Vbeta segments and 13 reverse primers for TCR Jbeta segments. A multiplex PCR assay on genomic DNA amplified the CDR3 region of rearranged TCR beta genes. The amplified TCR beta libraries were sequenced on the Illumina HiSeq System as 87-base-pair reads. On the authors' methods: A later analysis counted tens of millions of unique TCR beta chains across the 670 or so repertoires, and approximately 11 million of these chains were shared by at least two donors. Raw reads were error-corrected and collapsed into unique sequences by a nearest-neighbor algorithm in which closely related sequences were merged to remove PCR and sequencing errors. V, D and J gene segments were assigned by aligning CDR3 sequences to IMGT reference sequences. For a sequence to be retained, a match of at least six nucleotides to both a V gene segment and a J gene segment was required. Rearrangements were called productive when the CDR3 lacked stop codons and stayed in frame with V and J; all others were non-productive. CDR3 was defined by IMGT convention, running from the second conserved V-encoded cysteine to the conserved J-encoded phenylalanine. Sequences without an unambiguous match to a single V gene segment were excluded from the earlier analysis of about 600 of the donors. An earlier analysis of just under 600 of the donors called V segments functional above 56.7% productive rearrangements and segregating when the between-donor standard deviation exceeded 5%. To diagnose cytomegalovirus status from the catalog of TCR beta chain sequences, a statistical classification framework was built. V and J gene assignment, in a later analysis, came from comparing TCR nucleotide sequences with IMGT/GENE-DB human TR gene sequences. A later analysis assigned CDR3 sequences and most-parsimonious VDJ recombination scenarios with the TCRdist pipeline. In a later analysis, every TCR beta chain was defined by the combination of its CDR3 amino acid sequence and its V-gene family, and reads without a unique V-gene family were dropped. In a later analysis, approximately 640 highly shared, low-generation-probability nucleotide sequences were removed to address suspected cross-contamination and a sequencing artifact. In a later analysis, a clonal expansion index for each public chain was calculated from normalized within-repertoire ranks of inferred template counts. A later analysis computed generation probabilities with a VDJ recombination model fitted to out-of-frame rearrangements, and checked the results against IGoR. A later analysis scored TCR-TCR, TCR-HLA and TCR-CMV co-occurrence with hypergeometric tests, applying a repertoire-size bias correction to TCR pairs. To estimate false discovery rates, a later analysis permuted the HLA or CMV assignments 20 times. In a later analysis, co-occurring TCRs were grouped using DBSCAN, with TCRdist sequence similarity added in when clustering inside HLA-allele-positive subsets. Co-occurrence clustering excluded repertoires with fewer than 30,000 or more than 120,000 public chains, plus five with anomalous nucleotide sharing. TCRdb re-hosts the immuneACCESS table, in-frame sequences only. Its copies lack some clones; in the studies checked, an unresolved V gene accounts for under half of them, and the cause for the rest is not known. The D gene and trimming were derived from the DNA, and the V and J assignments and clone size from that table. The sample table holds approximately 150,000 clones, of which roughly four fifths were seen once. The ten biggest clones cover about 1.6% of the sample.

The sequenced sample consisted of PBMCs. The sequence links TRBV7-3 to TRBJ1-1; TRBD1 could be the D gene, as 6 bases match. This TCR derives from a man aged 40-49 years in good health and CMV-seronegative. The DNA sequence reads TGTGCCAGCAGCTTAAATTTACAGGGGAACACTGAAGCTTTCTTT. Translated, this gives CASSLNLQGNTEAFF.